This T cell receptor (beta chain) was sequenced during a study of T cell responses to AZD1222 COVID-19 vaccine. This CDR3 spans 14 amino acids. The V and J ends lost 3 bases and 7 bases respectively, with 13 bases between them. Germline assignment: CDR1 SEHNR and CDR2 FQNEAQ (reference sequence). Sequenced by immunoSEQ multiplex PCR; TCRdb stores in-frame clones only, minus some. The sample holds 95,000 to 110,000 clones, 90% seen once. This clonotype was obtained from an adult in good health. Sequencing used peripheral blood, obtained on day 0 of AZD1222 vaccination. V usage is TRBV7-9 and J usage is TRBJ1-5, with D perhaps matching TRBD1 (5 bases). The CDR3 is CASSFAGREQPQHF. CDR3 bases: TGTGCCAGCAGCTTCGCAGGGCGGGAGCAGCCCCAGCATTTT.